The clone carrying this TCR beta chain was seen ten or more times. Its antigen is still unknown. These data come from a study of T-cell memory formation after mild COVID-19. One entry per CDR3 protein, called by TCRdb with MiXCR from the 5' RACE reads. The sample contains a few hundred thousand distinct CDR3 sequences, around 15% of which appear only once. Findings and caveats of the study: Contracting clones from day 15 to 85 showed balanced CD4/CD8; later expanders favored CD4+.

Germline V gives CDR1 SGHTA, CDR2 FQGNSA. The CDR3 spans 13 residues. V dropped 1 base and J dropped 9 bases, with 11 bases sitting between them. The specimen sequenced was PBMCs or a T cell subset sorted from them (not recorded which). The sequence was collected from a man in his late teens or twenties who had mild COVID-19 (a few samples of this study predate the infection). Cell type and time point are not known. The V call is TRBV7-2, the J call TRBJ2-3; D not resolved. The CDR3 sequence is CASSLELKETQYF. The DNA of the CDR3 is TGTGCCAGCAGCTTAGAACTTAAAGAAACGCAGTATTTT.